The 25 T cell receptor beta chains listed next were all sequenced from one sample in a study of T cell responses to AZD1222 COVID-19 vaccine. The method was immunoSEQ multiplex PCR; TCRdb's version includes in-frame clones alone and lacks a portion of them. The sample lists about 110,000 clones; roughly 90% were seen once. Sequences were derived from peripheral blood, sampled on day 0 of AZD1222 vaccination. These receptor sequences come from an adult in good health.

The chain combines TRBV9 with TRBJ1-4, with D possibly TRBD1 on 6 matching bases. Germline CDR1 reads SGDLS; CDR2 reads YYNGEE. The CDR3 is made up of 16 amino acids. V dropped 3 bases and J dropped 6 bases, with 18 bases sitting between them. CDR3 amino acids: CASSADRTGLYEKLFF. The CDR3, as DNA: TGTGCCAGCAGCGCCGACCGAACAGGGCTCTATGAAAAACTGTTTTTT.

This chain uses TRBV9 with TRBJ2-1, with 10 nucleotides matching TRBD2. V lost 0 bases and J lost 8; bases outside the gene matches: 5. Germline loops: CDR1 SGDLS, CDR2 YYNGEE. This CDR3 has 15 residues. The CDR3 DNA reads as TGTGCCAGCAGCGTAGTGGCTAGCGGGGGCCATGAGCAGTTCTTC. Encoded protein: CASSVVASGGHEQFF.

The V call is TRBV6-4, the J call TRBJ1-2; TRBD1 might be the D (5 bases). The germline CDR1 and CDR2 sequences are MRHNA and SNTAGT. With 1 base removed from V and 3 bases from J, the gap between germline ends came to 6 bases. This CDR3 has 13 residues. CDR3 coding DNA: TGTGCCAGCAGTGACTACAGGTACTATGGCTACACCTTC. Translation: CASSDYRYYGYTF.

For the CDR3, the DNA is TGTGCCAGCAGCGTTCGTCGGGGGCGCGGCTACACCTTC. Residues: CASSVRRGRGYTF. The chain employs TRBV28 and TRBJ1-2; possible D gene TRBD1, 6 bases. This CDR3 spans 13 amino acids. CDR1 MDHEN and CDR2 SYDVKM come from the germline V gene. The V and J ends lost 6 bases and 8 bases respectively, with 16 bases between them.

This sequence joins TRBV2 and TRBJ1-4; 9 bases are shared with TRBD1. J gave up 3 bases and V 5 bases, and 13 bases lay outside the gene matches. Germline V gene sequence: CDR1 SNHLY, CDR2 FYNNEI. The CDR3 extends over 18 amino acids. In DNA, the CDR3 is TGTGCCAGCAGTTCACAGGGACAGGGAATAGGGGCTAATGAAAAACTGTTTTTT. As protein: CASSSQGQGIGANEKLFF.

The genes are TRBV7-9 and TRBJ2-2; the D call may be TRBD1 or TRBD2 (6 bases each). The CDR3 is 17 amino acids. CDR1 and CDR2 (germline): SEHNR, FQNEAQ (reference sequence). Trimming pared 5 bases from V and 6 bases from J, leaving 22 bases between. The CDR3 coding sequence is TGTGCCAGCAGCGAAATAGGGGGGACACCAGGTTCCGGGGAGCTGTTTTTT. Its protein product is CASSEIGGTPGSGELFF.

The J gene is TRBJ1-4, the V gene TRBV29-1; D perhaps matches TRBD1 (5 bases). The CDR3 length is 11 residues. Germline V CDR1 and CDR2: SQVTM, ANQGSEA. The CDR3: CRQATNEKLFF. CDR3 DNA: TGCAGACAGGCGACTAATGAAAAACTGTTTTTT.

A single count supports this clone. The genes are TRBV6-1 and TRBJ2-3, with D unresolved. There are 14 residues in the CDR3. The V end lost 3 bases, the J end lost 0 bases, and 7 bases lay between the germline ends. Looked up from germline, CDR1 is MNHNS and CDR2 is SASEGT. The chain's CDR3 is CASSDRVSTDTQYF. The CDR3 region has the DNA TGTGCCAGCAGTGACAGAGTTAGCACAGATACGCAGTATTTT.

This clone has just a few counts. The V gene is TRBV5-8, the J gene TRBJ1-5, with 7 bases matching TRBD1. V trimming: 1 base; J trimming: 0 bases; junction bases outside the gene matches: 1. The germline V gene encodes CDR1 SGHTS and CDR2 YDEGEE. This CDR3 spans 15 amino acids. The CDR3 DNA is TGTGCCAGCAGCTTGTACAGGGGTAGCAATCAGCCCCAGCATTTT. Amino acids: CASSLYRGSNQPQHF.

The chain has TRBV7-2 and TRBJ2-7; 10 bases are shared with TRBD1. There are 15 residues in the CDR3. Germline assignment: CDR1 SGHTA and CDR2 FQGNSA. J lost 2 bases, V lost 1 base, and 2 bases had no gene match. This CDR3 reads CASSLGDRGPYEQYF. CDR3 nucleotides: TGTGCCAGCAGCTTAGGGGACAGGGGTCCCTACGAGCAGTACTTC.

CDR3 sequence reads: CASSQDSVGETQYF. CDR3 bases: TGCGCCAGCAGCCAAGACTCAGTCGGGGAGACCCAGTACTTC. V is TRBV4-1 and J is TRBJ2-5; no reliable D call. CDR3 length: 14 amino acids. Between the trimmed V and J ends, which lost 0 bases and 5 bases, there was a span of 10 bases. Germline values: CDR1 MGHRA, CDR2 YSYEKL.

The gene calls are TRBV3-1 (or the pseudogene TRBV3-2) and TRBJ1-6; D unresolved. This CDR3 spans 16 amino acids. V was trimmed by 0 bases and J by 8 bases, leaving 14 bases between them. Per germline, CDR1 LGHDT and CDR2 YNNKEL (reference sequence). CDR3 coding DNA: TGTGCCAGCAGCCAAGACCCGGAGAGGGTGGATTCACCCCTCCACTTT. Its translation: CASSQDPERVDSPLHF.

The rearrangement joins TRBV5-1 to TRBJ1-6, with TRBD1 matching over 8 bases. The V and J ends lost 0 bases and 7 bases, in that order; junction bases with no gene match: 9. In germline, CDR1 is SGHRS, CDR2 YFSETQ. The CDR3 is made up of 17 amino acids. In DNA, the CDR3 is TGCGCCAGCAGCTTGGAAGTCCAGGGGGCGCAAAATTCACCCCTCCACTTT. This translates into CASSLEVQGAQNSPLHF.

V gene TRBV2 combines with J gene TRBJ1-2; 10 bases fit TRBD1. CDR3 length: 12 amino acids. The J segment lost 7 bases and the V segment lost 11 bases, leaving 7 bases of the junction unmatched. CDR1 and CDR2 from the germline V gene are SNHLY and FYNNEI. Written as DNA, the CDR3 is TGTGCCTGCAAGGACAGGGGGTCTGGCTACACCTTC. It codes for CACKDRGSGYTF. Drawing the rest from reference TRBV2 and TRBJ1-2, the complete variable domain is EPEVTQTPSHQVTQMGQEVILRCVPISNHLYFYWYRQILGQKVEFLVSFYNNEISEKSEIFDDQFSVERPDGSNFTLKIRSTKLEDSAMYFCACKDRGSGYTFGSGTRLTVV.

The chain couples TRBV5-1 to TRBJ1-2; D is unclear. Per the germline V gene, CDR1 is SGHRS and CDR2 is YFSETQ. Trimming removed 7 bases at V and 8 bases at J, with 18 bases between. This CDR3 contains 13 residues. Written as DNA, the CDR3 is TGCGCCAGCCGTAATGGCGTTCAGGAAGGCTACACCTTC. The encoded protein is CASRNGVQEGYTF.

J is TRBJ1-5 and V is TRBV27; 8 nucleotides agree with TRBD1. CDR1 MNHEY and CDR2 SMNVEV come from the germline V gene (reference sequence). This CDR3 spans 12 amino acids. Trimming took 9 bases from V and 7 from J; bases not matched to a gene: 5. As DNA, the CDR3 is TGTGCCAGTAGGACAGGGTACCAGCCCCAGCATTTT. Its translation is CASRTGYQPQHF.

The V call is TRBV9, the J call TRBJ1-1; D gene uncertain. From germline, CDR1 is SGDLS and CDR2 YYNGEE. The CDR3 totals 14 residues. Trimming took off 0 bases at V and 3 bases at J, with 9 bases between the two ends. The CDR3 DNA follows: TGTGCCAGCAGCGTAGGTCCTGGAGACACTGAAGCTTTCTTT. Protein: CASSVGPGDTEAFF.

V gene TRBV6-5 combines with J gene TRBJ1-2; D is unresolved. V lost 0 bases, J lost 2 bases, and 4 bases lay in between. Germline CDR1 MNHEY, CDR2 SVGAGI. CDR3 length: 13 amino acids. This CDR3 reads CASSYSQNYGYTF. The CDR3 DNA is TGTGCCAGCAGTTACTCTCAAAACTATGGCTACACCTTC.

This clone was picked up many times. This chain links TRBV19 with TRBJ1-1, with D possibly being TRBD1 (6 bases). Germline assignment: CDR1 LNHDA and CDR2 SQIVND (reference sequence). The germline V and J ends were trimmed by 3 bases and 3 bases, with 8 bases remaining between them. The CDR3 contains 13 residues. CDR3 in amino acids: CASSMKGDTEAFF. The CDR3 DNA follows: TGTGCCAGTAGTATGAAGGGGGACACTGAAGCTTTCTTT.

The rearrangement uses TRBV9 and TRBJ2-3; 7 positions match TRBD2. Germline lookup yields CDR1 SGDLS and CDR2 YYNGEE. V was pared by 4 bases and J by 3 bases, with 8 bases of the junction left unmatched. The CDR3 runs 15 residues. This CDR3 reads CASSPRTSWTDTQYF. Here the CDR3 DNA reads TGTGCCAGCAGCCCCCGGACTAGTTGGACAGATACGCAGTATTTT.

This chain joins TRBV16 and TRBJ1-2; D remains unclear. The CDR3 is 13 residues long. The germline gives CDR1 KGHSY, CDR2 FQNENV. Trimming cost V 4 bases and J 2 bases, with 8 bases left between them. CDR3 sequence (DNA): TGTGCCAGCAGCCCCTCCCGCAACTATGGCTACACCTTC. It translates to CASSPSRNYGYTF. Drawing the rest from reference TRBV16 and TRBJ1-2, the complete variable domain is GEEVAQTPKHLVRGEGQKAKLYCAPIKGHSYVFWYQQVLKNEFKFLISFQNENVFDETGMPKERFSAKCLPNSPCSLEIQATKLEDSAVYFCASSPSRNYGYTFGSGTRLTVV.

This clone was recorded only once. The rearrangement joins TRBV14 to TRBJ1-3; D is ambiguous. V shed 4 bases and J shed 0 bases, with 10 bases lying between them. CDR3 length: 15 residues. Per the germline V gene, CDR1 is SGHDN and CDR2 is FVKESK. The CDR3 nucleotides are TGTGCCAGCAGCCCCAAACTCATCTCTGGAAACACCATATATTTT. Amino acids: CASSPKLISGNTIYF.

The V gene is TRBV28, the J gene TRBJ2-2; the D call may be TRBD1 or TRBD2 (5 bases each). V lost 2 bases and J lost 3, with 16 bases in between. The CDR3 covers 17 residues. Germline V gene lookup returns CDR1 MDHEN and CDR2 SYDVKM. The CDR3 region is CASSLGPRDPYTGELFF. The CDR3 nucleotides are TGTGCCAGCAGTTTAGGGCCCCGGGACCCGTACACCGGGGAGCTGTTTTTT.

The DNA of the CDR3 is TGTGCCAGCCGGGCAGGGTCATCGAACACCGGGGAGCTGTTTTTT. Translating gives CASRAGSSNTGELFF. V usage is TRBV2 and J usage is TRBJ2-2; D is perhaps TRBD1 (5 bases). V was trimmed by 8 bases and J by 0 bases, leaving 13 bases between them. The CDR3 is made up of 15 amino acids. Germline CDR1 SNHLY, CDR2 FYNNEI.

The chain employs TRBV7-9 and TRBJ1-1; D possibly corresponds to TRBD1 (5 bases). CDR3 length: 15 amino acids. CDR1 SEHNR and CDR2 FQNEAQ come from the germline V gene (reference sequence). V lost 1 base and J 4 bases, leaving 13 bases between the germline ends. CDR3 coding DNA: TGTGCCAGCAGCTTAGGTAATCGGAGGGGCACTGAAGCTTTCTTT. Residues: CASSLGNRRGTEAFF. Full variable domain (outside the CDR3, taken from reference TRBV7-9 and TRBJ1-1): DTGVSQNPRHKITKRGQNVTFRCDPISEHNRLYWYRQTLGQGPEFLTYFQNEAQLEKSRLLSDRFSAERPKGSFSTLEIQRTEQGDSAMYLCASSLGNRRGTEAFFGQGTRLTVV.